These T cell receptor beta chains were read from a single sample in a study of T cells in Graves' hyperthyroidism and ophthalmopathy. A single record per CDR3 protein comes from TCRdb applying MiXCR to the multiplex PCR reads. The sample comprises almost 500,000 distinct CDR3 sequences, 22% of which are singletons, and around 54% rests with the top ten. The sample taken for sequencing was blood. All receptors derive from a woman in her seventies with Graves' ophthalmopathy. The CDR3 runs from the conserved cysteine through the conserved F or W. Fields, in order: J gene, D gene, clone size, V gene, CDR3 protein, CDR3 DNA. The D gene is left open where the match is weak. Clone size is shown for a subset of rows, as once, few, many or a class of expanded clone.

>TRBJ2-3|NA|NA|TRBV2
CASMGRDTDTQYF
TGTGCCAGCATGGGGCGGGACACAGATACGCAGTATTTT
>TRBJ2-5|NA|NA|TRBV6-1
CASSDHRRGETQYF
TGTGCCAGCAGTGACCACAGGAGGGGAGAGACCCAGTACTTC
>TRBJ2-7|TRBD2|few|TRBV6-1
CASGEGGPEEQYF
TGTGCCAGCGGGGAGGGAGGGCCTGAAGAGCAGTACTTC
>TRBJ2-7|TRBD1|NA|TRBV9
CASSADSGTGADYEQYF
TGTGCCAGCAGCGCAGATTCCGGGACAGGGGCAGACTACGAGCAGTACTTC
>TRBJ1-4|TRBD1|many|TRBV2
CASSSTGTGAEKLFF
TGTGCCAGCAGTTCCACCGGGACAGGCGCCGAAAAACTGTTTTTT
>TRBJ2-1|NA|few|TRBV27
CASSQRVGVVPYNEQFF
TGTGCCAGCAGTCAAAGAGTGGGAGTTGTCCCCTACAATGAGCAGTTCTTC
>TRBJ1-2|NA|NA|TRBV28
CASTSGDPPLDGYTF
TGTGCCAGCACCTCGGGGGACCCTCCCTTGGATGGCTACACCTTC
>TRBJ2-3|TRBD2|once|TRBV5-6
CASSLPSGYSTDTQYF
TGTGCCAGCAGCTTGCCTAGCGGTTATAGCACAGATACGCAGTATTTT
>TRBJ1-2|TRBD1|many|TRBV3-1
CASSLTIRDRGGYTF
TGTGCCAGCAGCCTTACGATCCGGGACAGGGGTGGCTACACCTTC
>TRBJ1-2|NA|many|TRBV6-1
CASSEYAGNGYTF
TGTGCCAGCAGCGAGTATGCCGGAAATGGCTACACCTTC
>TRBJ2-1|NA|many|TRBV2
CASKRDSSNEQFF
TGTGCCAGCAAACGGGACTCCTCAAATGAGCAGTTCTTC
>TRBJ2-7|NA|NA|TRBV24-1
CAPWAGSDEQYF
TGTGCACCCTGGGCAGGGTCCGACGAGCAGTACTTC
>TRBJ2-5|TRBD2|few|TRBV20-1
CSASRREDWETQYF
TGCAGTGCTAGTAGGCGGGAGGATTGGGAGACCCAGTACTTC
>TRBJ2-1|TRBD2|NA|TRBV4-3
CASSQESGREGYNEQFF
TGCGCCAGCAGCCAAGAAAGCGGGCGGGAGGGTTACAATGAGCAGTTCTTC
>TRBJ2-1|TRBD2|many|TRBV11-2
CASSLRTSGESSYNEQFF
TGTGCCAGCAGCCTCCGGACTAGCGGGGAGAGCTCCTACAATGAGCAGTTCTTC
>TRBJ1-2|NA|few|TRBV28
CASSFLGGGYGYTF
TGTGCCAGCAGTTTTTTGGGGGGGGGCTATGGCTACACCTTC
>TRBJ2-7|TRBD2|NA|TRBV2
CASSESTSGRNEQYF
TGTGCCAGCAGTGAGAGTACTAGCGGGAGAAACGAGCAGTACTTC
>TRBJ2-1|NA|few|TRBV12-3/TRBV12-4
CASSFGVGSNEQFF
TGTGCCAGCAGCTTCGGGGTAGGTAGCAATGAGCAGTTCTTC
>TRBJ2-7|NA|NA|TRBV4-1
CASSPRQNLYEQYF
TGCGCCAGCAGCCCCCGACAGAACCTCTACGAGCAGTACTTC
>TRBJ2-5|TRBD2|NA|TRBV25-1
CASSETGGVQETQYF
TGTGCCAGCAGTGAGACCGGGGGGGTCCAAGAGACCCAGTACTTC
>TRBJ2-7|TRBD2|NA|TRBV6-1
CASSTGTSGRIDEQYF
TGTGCCAGCAGTACCGGGACTAGCGGGAGAATCGACGAGCAGTACTTC
>TRBJ2-3|NA|NA|TRBV19
CASSMSSTLSTDTQYF
TGTGCCAGTAGTATGAGTTCCACCTTAAGCACAGATACGCAGTATTTT
>TRBJ2-1|TRBD2|few|TRBV11-3
CASSTGTSGGEQFF
TGTGCCAGCAGTACCGGGACTAGCGGGGGGGAGCAGTTCTTC
>TRBJ1-1|NA|many|TRBV30
CAWSEDTEAFF
TGTGCCTGGAGCGAGGACACTGAAGCTTTCTTT
>TRBJ1-5|NA|NA|TRBV3-1
CASSRGILSNQPQHF
TGTGCCAGCAGCCGAGGGATTCTTAGCAATCAGCCCCAGCATTTT
>TRBJ1-5|NA|many|TRBV28
CASRISGQPQHF
TGTGCCAGCAGAATATCGGGTCAGCCCCAGCATTTT
>TRBJ2-1|TRBD2|few|TRBV5-1
CASSARTSGSWNEQFF
TGCGCCAGCAGCGCCCGTACTAGCGGGAGTTGGAATGAGCAGTTCTTC
>TRBJ1-4|NA|NA|TRBV6-1
CASSERAVGTNEKLSF
TGTGCCAGCAGTGAAAGGGCGGTCGGAACTAATGAAAAACTGTCTTTT
>TRBJ2-5|NA|NA|TRBV11-2
CASSSRGGYQETQYF
TGCGCCAGCAGCAGCCGCGGTGGGTACCAAGAGACCCAGTACTTC
>TRBJ2-7|NA|NA|TRBV9
CASSSRGVAGEQYF
TGTGCCAGCAGCTCGCGTGGGGTGGCTGGCGAGCAGTACTTC
>TRBJ2-1|NA|NA|TRBV18
CASSRGRDYNEQFF
TGTGCCAGCTCACGGGGGCGGGATTACAATGAGCAGTTCTTC
>TRBJ2-2|TRBD2|few|TRBV6-5
CASSYLAGDTGELFF
TGTGCCAGCAGTTACTTAGCGGGAGATACCGGGGAGCTGTTTTTT
>TRBJ2-7|NA|few|TRBV6-1
CASRLTDPWAEQYF
TGTGCCAGCAGACTGACAGATCCTTGGGCCGAGCAGTACTTC
>TRBJ2-3|NA|NA|TRBV24-1
CATSDTTGTDTQYF
TGTGCCACCAGTGATACAACAGGGACAGATACGCAGTATTTT
>TRBJ2-7|TRBD1|NA|TRBV18
CASSSATGGSGEQYF
TGTGCCAGCTCATCGGCGACAGGGGGCTCGGGCGAGCAGTACTTC